Below, one T cell receptor beta chain is given with its context. Its antigen remains undetermined. Base quality data are lacking; no much larger clone is found one base away. This same CDR3 is encoded by further DNA sequences in the sample. The entry originates in a study of brain T cells in children with intractable seizures (dated by TCRdb to about 2021). In the study overall: Resected brain tissue from fewer than 60 pediatric epilepsy surgery cases was initially screened for immune gene transcripts with a NanoString immunology panel. Among the 12 selected surgery cases, pre-surgery blood was additionally sequenced for eight, leaving four cases with brain tissue only.

From a lookup of the germline V gene (reference sequence), CDR1 and CDR2 are LNHDA and SQIVND. The CDR3 goes from the cysteine to the phenylalanine over 12 residues. Just the 36-base CDR3 DNA is kept, in frame starting at base 1. Trimming at the junction amounts to 3 bases on V and 0 bases on J, and the germline ends lie 0 bases apart. TCR beta chain sequences were generated from genomic DNA using the immunoSEQ assay. As for how the authors treated the data: CDR3 sequences that did not begin with the conserved framework cysteine at position 104 were removed by hand. To get clonality, the normalized Shannon's Diversity Index was subtracted from one, giving values from 0 (maximal diversity) to 1 (oligoclonal). Differences in the frequency of the same CDR3 between samples, such as brain versus blood, were assessed with chi-squared comparison-of-proportions tests. Public clonotypes were identified by searching immuneACCESS, and similarity to known antiviral clonotypes was assessed with the VDJdb browser. Entries here come from immuneACCESS through TCRdb and include only in-frame sequences with V and J called. Some clones fail to appear in such tables; in the studies checked, an unresolved V gene covers under half of the shortfall, and the cause of the remainder is unknown. That table supplies the V and J calls and clone size; D and trimming were determined from the DNA. The sample table holds 300,000 to 400,000 clones, of which 93% were seen once. The biggest ten clones account for 5.7% of the sample.

The time point label, as the study defines it: blood from clinic visit 5 months post-surgery; TSC patient then seizure free. The surgery cases that showed the highest brain T cell transcript signatures were chosen for TCR beta chain sequencing of brain tissue, and of blood when it was available. Before surgery, the patients had been given at least one anti-epileptic drug. The TCR-sequenced patients were children whose drug-resistant epilepsy was caused by tuberous sclerosis complex, focal cortical dysplasia, Rasmussen encephalitis or hemimegalencephaly. The Monarch genomic DNA purification kit was used to extract bulk genomic DNA from unsorted brain tissue and from whole blood. Points the paper makes about the study in general: The patients' HCMV serostatus was not known, and viral specificity was inferred solely from CDR3 sequence similarity. Because sequencing depth differed between pre- and post-surgery blood, the absence of clones from the pre-surgery sample may reflect undersampling.

This receptor chain uses TRBV19 and TRBJ1-3; the D gene cannot be named for sure. Sequencing used peripheral blood, obtained more than 4 months after surgery. The TCR comes from a boy less than two years old with tuberous sclerosis and intractable seizures. The CDR3 region: CASSISGNTIYF. The nucleotide sequence reads as follows: TGTGCCAGTAGTATCTCTGGAAACACCATATATTTT.